One sample yielded the 20 T cell receptor beta chains listed below, sequenced in a study of blood T cell repertoires in COVID-19 (dated by TCRdb to the early 2020s). Libraries were constructed by the immunoSEQ multiplex PCR assay. TCRdb provides this immuneACCESS table in a form limited to in-frame rearrangements. Some clones are lacking; in checked studies, under half of them reflect an unresolved V gene, and why the rest are absent is not known. The table for this sample lists about 130,000 clones; roughly 85% of them were counted only once. Clones ranked in the top ten supply about 4.3% of the sample. Sequencing was carried out using peripheral blood. These TCRs come from a human donor in a cohort sampled during active COVID-19.

The chain is built from TRBV6-5 and TRBJ1-5; D is uncertain. V lost 8 bases, J lost 1 base, and 9 bases lay in between. CDR1 is MNHEY and CDR2 is SVGAGI in the germline V gene. CDR3 size: 13 residues. DNA for the CDR3: TGTGCCAGCCGGGTTATGAGCAATCAGCCCCAGCATTTT. Amino acids: CASRVMSNQPQHF.

The chain employs TRBV29-1 and TRBJ2-5, with D perhaps matching TRBD2 (7 bases). This CDR3 is built from 14 residues. Trimming shortened V by 6 bases and J by 5 bases, and 19 bases separated the two germline ends. The V gene's germline CDR1 is SQVTM and CDR2 ANQGSEA. The CDR3 DNA sequence: TGCAGCGTCCGAGGGGGGGGTAATCGGGAGACCCAGTACTTC. It yields the protein CSVRGGGNRETQYF.

The chain is built from TRBV28 and TRBJ1-2, with 10 positions matching TRBD1. The CDR3 consists of 16 residues. The V segment lost 5 bases and the J segment 0 bases; nucleotides outside the gene matches: 6. Germline assignment: CDR1 MDHEN and CDR2 SYDVKM. CDR3 sequence reads: CASSAPTGGANYGYTF. The CDR3 bases are TGTGCCAGCAGTGCGCCGACAGGGGGCGCTAACTATGGCTACACCTTC.

The chain links TRBV7-7 to TRBJ2-1; 8 bases are a match to TRBD2. The length of the CDR3 is 15 residues. Germline-derived CDR1 and CDR2 are SSHAT and FNYEAQ (reference sequence). Unmatched junction bases numbered 8, after V lost 1 base and J lost 9 bases. The CDR3 sequence is CASSLVGTGGGEQFF. In DNA, the CDR3 is TGTGCCAGCAGCTTAGTAGGGACGGGAGGGGGTGAGCAGTTCTTC.

The chain carries TRBV10-3 and TRBJ1-1; TRBD1 matches at 8 bases. The CDR3 runs 15 residues. J was trimmed by 3 bases and V by 10 bases; bases with no gene match: 13. Per the germline V gene, CDR1 is ENHRY and CDR2 is SYGVKD. CDR3 DNA: TGTGCCACCCGAAACCCCAGGGGGCCCGACACTGAAGCTTTCTTT. Translation: CATRNPRGPDTEAFF.

V usage is TRBV7-2 and J usage is TRBJ2-5; D unclear. The V gene lost 8 bases and the J gene lost 4 bases, with 8 bases spanning the gap. CDR3 length: 11 residues. Looked up from germline, CDR1 is SGHTA and CDR2 is FQGNSA. The CDR3 region has the DNA TGTGCCAGCGGCCAACGAGAGACCCAGTACTTC. Translation gives CASGQRETQYF.

This rearrangement joins TRBV14 to TRBJ1-5; 7 nucleotides agree with TRBD1. The V gene end was trimmed by 2 bases and the J gene end by 6 bases; junction bases not matched to a gene: 16. The CDR3 totals 18 residues. The germline V gene has CDR1 SGHDN and CDR2 FVKESK. The CDR3 DNA is TGTGCCAGCAGCCAACGACAGGGCCAAACGCCTTTTGGTCAGCCCCAGCATTTT. It specifies CASSQRQGQTPFGQPQHF.

The chain recombines TRBV10-3 with TRBJ2-7, with 8 positions matching TRBD1. Per the germline V gene, CDR1 is ENHRY and CDR2 is SYGVKD. This CDR3 has 16 residues. V gave up 5 bases and J gave up 2 bases; unmatched junction bases: 11. In nucleotides, the CDR3 is TGTGCCATCAGTCGGACAGGGACTGAGAGGCCCTACGAGCAGTACTTC. Translating gives CAISRTGTERPYEQYF.

The chain recombines TRBV5-4 with TRBJ1-4; TRBD1 aligns across 9 bases. Trimming took 3 bases from V and 7 from J; bases not matched to a gene: 4. Germline V lookup: CDR1 SGHNT, CDR2 YYREEE (reference sequence). The CDR3 contains 14 residues. CDR3: CASSSGTGPEKLFF. The CDR3 region has the DNA TGTGCCAGCAGCTCCGGGACAGGGCCTGAAAAACTGTTTTTT.

Here the CDR3 reads CASSRGLGDTQYF. Here the CDR3 DNA reads TGTGCCAGCAGCCGCGGGTTGGGAGATACGCAGTATTTT. The chain recombines TRBV9 with TRBJ2-3; possible D gene TRBD2, 5 bases. CDR3 size: 13 residues. The germline V and J ends were trimmed by 4 bases and 5 bases, with 11 bases remaining between them. The germline gives CDR1 SGDLS, CDR2 YYNGEE.

This chain connects TRBV6-6 to TRBJ1-2; TRBD1 is a possible D gene (6 bases). Germline V gene data show CDR1 as MNHNY and CDR2 as SVGAGI (reference sequence). This CDR3 region has 13 residues. The V end lost 7 bases, the J end lost 1 base, and 10 bases lay between the germline ends. This CDR3 is CASTRTDNYGYTF. DNA for the CDR3: TGTGCCAGCACCAGGACAGATAACTATGGCTACACCTTC.

The chain links TRBV7-9 to TRBJ2-7; TRBD1 might be the D (6 bases). The germline CDR1 and CDR2 sequences are SEHNR and FQNEAQ (reference sequence). Trimming cost V 5 bases and J 1 base, with 12 bases left between them. This CDR3 has 14 residues. The CDR3 sequence: CASSQLTGSYEQYF. The CDR3 DNA is TGTGCCAGCAGCCAATTAACAGGGTCCTACGAGCAGTACTTC.

This clone was observed a single time. The chain uses TRBV24-1 and TRBJ1-2, with D possibly TRBD1 on 5 matching bases. Germline V CDR1 and CDR2: KGHDR, SFDVKD. CDR3 length equals 15 residues. V lost 9 bases and J lost 5, with 21 bases in between. This CDR3 reads CATFSTLGRTYGYTF. The DNA for the CDR3 is TGTGCCACCTTTAGTACGCTCGGACGGACATATGGCTACACCTTC.

The rearrangement uses TRBV5-6 and TRBJ1-5; D not resolved. The CDR3 runs to 14 residues. CDR1 and CDR2 (germline): SGHDT, YYEEEE. Trimming took 2 bases from V and 7 from J, leaving 13 bases between them. The CDR3 protein is CASSLGEGGQPQHF. The CDR3 DNA follows: TGTGCCAGCAGCTTAGGAGAAGGAGGGCAGCCCCAGCATTTT.

Here the CDR3 DNA reads TGTGCCAGCAGCTTATACAGGGGAGTGATTGAGCAGCCCCAGCATTTT. This codes for CASSLYRGVIEQPQHF. The rearrangement joins TRBV7-9 to TRBJ1-5; 7 bases align to TRBD1. This CDR3 is 16 amino acids long. Germline loops: CDR1 SEHNR, CDR2 FQNEAQ (reference sequence). The J segment lost 7 bases and the V segment lost 2 bases, leaving 11 bases of the junction unmatched.

J is TRBJ1-3 and V is TRBV9, with D unresolved. Germline loops: CDR1 SGDLS, CDR2 YYNGEE. The CDR3 spans 13 residues. The V gene lost 2 bases and the J gene lost 4 bases, with 7 bases spanning the gap. This CDR3 reads CASSVTFGNTIYF. DNA of the CDR3: TGTGCCAGCAGCGTTACTTTCGGAAACACCATATATTTT.

The J gene is TRBJ2-5, the V gene TRBV6-1; weak D call: TRBD2 (7 bases). The germline CDR1 and CDR2 sequences are MNHNS and SASEGT. The CDR3 totals 17 residues. V was clipped by 4 bases and J by 1 base, with 19 bases between them. DNA of the CDR3: TGTGCCAGCAGTGGGGGGGGCGGTGCCTCGGGCCAAGAGACCCAGTACTTC. The encoded protein is CASSGGGGASGQETQYF.

This chain uses TRBV6-5 with TRBJ2-2; D might be TRBD2 (6 bases). Deletions cut 0 bases from V and 6 bases from J, with 11 bases between. This CDR3 has 15 amino acids. Germline loops: CDR1 MNHEY, CDR2 SVGAGI. CDR3 protein: CASSYSRRDAGELFF. CDR3 nucleotide sequence: TGTGCCAGCAGTTACTCGAGGCGGGACGCCGGGGAGCTGTTTTTT.

The chain uses TRBV10-3 and TRBJ2-3; TRBD2 agrees at 7 bases. Per the germline V gene, CDR1 is ENHRY and CDR2 is SYGVKD. After removal of 0 bases from V and 6 bases from J, the junction contained 18 bases not matched to a gene. The CDR3 runs to 19 residues. Here the CDR3 DNA reads TGTGCCATCAGTGAGTCCCCGCCCACTAGCGCACCGGGGGTGGATACGCAGTATTTT. Amino acids: CAISESPPTSAPGVDTQYF.

J is TRBJ1-2 and V is TRBV19; TRBD1 aligns across 8 bases. Germline V CDR1 and CDR2: LNHDA, SQIVND (reference sequence). After removal of 5 bases from V and 7 bases from J, the junction contained 6 bases not matched to a gene. This CDR3 has 13 residues. The CDR3 reads CASSPPGGFGYTF. CDR3 DNA: TGTGCCAGTAGTCCTCCAGGGGGCTTTGGCTACACCTTC.